This T cell receptor beta chain comes out of a study of human T cells and chemical hapten exposure (dated by TCRdb to about 2021). In the study overall: For sensitization, 2% DPC in acetone was applied to a roughly 2 cm by roughly 2 cm area of upper inner arm skin. The patient cohort, mostly female, included alopecia areata with under or over 50% scalp involvement, alopecia totalis and alopecia universalis. The libraries were sequenced as a pool, and the TCR yield per sample differed mostly because of small variations in library volumes within the pool. Blood for TCR sequencing was provided by twenty-nine alopecia patients at one to four time points (pre-sensitization, 2, 6 and 24 weeks). Patients additionally received weekly therapeutic DPC doses to the scalp throughout the approximately 25-week study period. Patient blood was sampled pre-sensitization (week 0) and at 2, 6 and about 24 weeks after DPC sensitization. In alopecia patients, the study followed how the peripheral blood TCR repertoire changed in vivo over primary and secondary sensitization to diphenylcyclopropenone (DPC), a hapten. Patch testing was performed on the upper back with Finn chambers containing 0.01% DPC, and the patch tests were scored after 6 days according to International Contact Dermatitis Research Group standards. Paper-wide results and their limitations: The number of PT1 expanded TCRs positively correlated with patch test score, significant at thresholds 8, 16 and 32 but not 4. DPC sensitization did not change how many TCRs were above 1 in 1000 frequency, and no evidence was found of alterations in global repertoire structure. Compared with pre-sensitization or healthy control sets, expanded TCRs formed significantly more large CDR3 similarity clusters, which is consistent with antigen-driven responses. Repeated subsampling changed both the strength of the expansion versus patch-test correlation and the threshold at which the correlation became significant. Because every patient had alopecia, a presumed autoimmune disease, the patients' immune response might differ from that of healthy individuals.

A word on this clonotype: No cognate antigen has been identified for it. No much larger clone is present one base from it, and per-base qualities are unavailable.

What this sample's time point label stands for: patch test 1, 2 weeks after DPC sensitization. The label giving this sample's treatment or condition can be read as: therapeutic diphenylcyclopropenone sensitization with weekly scalp DPC. At every patch-test visit, the blood draw took place before the patch test was put on. Eligible patients were aged 18 to 70, diagnosed with alopecia, deemed suitable for DPC therapy, and excluded if pregnant. Unfractionated whole blood was collected in Tempus Blood RNA tubes, and total RNA was extracted from that blood. Library creation used RACE. The sample was run on a NextSeq 500. Library preparation attached unique molecular identifiers to individual cDNA molecules for quantitative, reproducible TCR counting. Each blood RNA sample was used to sequence both TCR alpha and TCR beta chains. The original pipeline was this. The median number of TCRs per sample was some 100,000, ranging from roughly 23,224 to 700,000. V, J and CDR3 annotation of the TCR reads was carried out using the Decombinator software suite. To make PS versus PT1 abundance plots, every sample was subsampled to the same number of TCRs (28,000). Expanded TCRs were defined as absent before sensitization and observed at least eight times at the 2-week time point. The public reads were quality trimmed at Q25 with fastp and then assembled into clones with MiXCR by TCRdb, keeping productive beta chains. Entries that share a CDR3 protein sequence are merged under the most common genes and DNA. TCRdb, not the original authors, processed these V and J calls. The sample contains 75,000 to 100,000 distinct CDR3 sequences, approximately 10% of them found a single time. Of the sample, about 3.5% is held by the ten largest clones.

This TCR derives from an older woman with alopecia areata. Some clones in this sample may be carry-over from other donors' samples. Specimen: whole blood, collected in connection with sensitization to the hapten diphenylcyclopropenone (DPC).

The nucleotides read TGCAGCTATAGCGGGGAGAGCACAGATACGCAGTATTTT. This sequence encodes CSYSGESTDTQYF. The chain employs TRBV20-1 and TRBJ2-3; TRBD2 matches 8 bases in the middle. The germline V gene (reference sequence) provides CDR1 DFQATT and CDR2 SNEGSKA. The CDR3 spans 13 residues, from the cysteine through the phenylalanine. The retained sequence is limited to the CDR3, 39 bases, with the frame set at the first base.